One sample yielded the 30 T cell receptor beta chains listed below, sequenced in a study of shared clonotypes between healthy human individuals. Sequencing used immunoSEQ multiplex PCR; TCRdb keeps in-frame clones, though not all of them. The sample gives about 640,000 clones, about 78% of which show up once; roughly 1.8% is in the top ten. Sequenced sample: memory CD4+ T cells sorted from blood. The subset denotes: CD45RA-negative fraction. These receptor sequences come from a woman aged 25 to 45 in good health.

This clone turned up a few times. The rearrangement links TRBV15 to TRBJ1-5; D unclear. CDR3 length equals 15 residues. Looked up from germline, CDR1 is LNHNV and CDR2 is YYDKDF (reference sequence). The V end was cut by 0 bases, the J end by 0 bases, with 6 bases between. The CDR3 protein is CATSRDHSSNQPQHF. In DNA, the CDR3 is TGTGCCACCAGCAGAGATCATAGTAGCAATCAGCCCCAGCATTTT.

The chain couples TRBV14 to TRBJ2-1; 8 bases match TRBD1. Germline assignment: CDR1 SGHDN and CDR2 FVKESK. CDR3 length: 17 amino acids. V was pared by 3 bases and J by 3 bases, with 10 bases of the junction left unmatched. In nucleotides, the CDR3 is TGTGCCAGCAGCCACGGGTGGACAGGGAATCTCTACAATGAGCAGTTCTTC. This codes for CASSHGWTGNLYNEQFF.

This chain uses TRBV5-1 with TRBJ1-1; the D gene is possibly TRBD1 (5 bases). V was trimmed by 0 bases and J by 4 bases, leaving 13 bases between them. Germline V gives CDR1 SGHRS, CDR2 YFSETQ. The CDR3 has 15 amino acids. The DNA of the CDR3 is TGCGCCAGCAGCTTGGCGGGGGAAGTAGGCACTGAAGCTTTCTTT. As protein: CASSLAGEVGTEAFF.

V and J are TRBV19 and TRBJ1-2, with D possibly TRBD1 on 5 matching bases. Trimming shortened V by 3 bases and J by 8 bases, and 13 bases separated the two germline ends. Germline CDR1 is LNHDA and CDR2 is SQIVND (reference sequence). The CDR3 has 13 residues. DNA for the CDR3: TGTGCCAGTAGTATTGAGGACACCACGGGCTACACCTTC. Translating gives CASSIEDTTGYTF.

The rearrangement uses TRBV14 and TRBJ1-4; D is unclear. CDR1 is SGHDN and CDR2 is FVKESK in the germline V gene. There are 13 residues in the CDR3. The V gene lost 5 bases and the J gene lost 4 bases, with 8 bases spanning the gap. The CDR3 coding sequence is TGTGCCAGCAGCATACAGCTTAATGAAAAACTGTTTTTT. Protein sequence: CASSIQLNEKLFF.

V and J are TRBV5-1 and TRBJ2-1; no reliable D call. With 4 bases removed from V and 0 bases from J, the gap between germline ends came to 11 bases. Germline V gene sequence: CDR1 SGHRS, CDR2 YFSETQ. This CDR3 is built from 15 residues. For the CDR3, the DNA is TGCGCCAGCAGCGTCGACTCCTACTCCTACAATGAGCAGTTCTTC. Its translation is CASSVDSYSYNEQFF.

The CDR3 DNA is TGTGCCAGCAGATCGACGGAAAGGACTGGAAACACCATATATTTT. Its protein is CASRSTERTGNTIYF. The chain has TRBV7-9 and TRBJ1-3; unclear D gene. In germline, CDR1 is SEHNR, CDR2 FQNEAQ (reference sequence). CDR3 length: 15 residues. Trimming removed 6 bases at V and 2 bases at J, with 14 bases between.

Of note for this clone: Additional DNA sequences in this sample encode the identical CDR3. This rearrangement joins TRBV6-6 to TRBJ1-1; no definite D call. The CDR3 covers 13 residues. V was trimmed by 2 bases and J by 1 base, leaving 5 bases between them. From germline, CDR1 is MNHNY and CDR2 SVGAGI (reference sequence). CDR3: CASSYLSNTEAFF. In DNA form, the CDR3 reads TGTGCCAGCAGTTACCTGTCGAACACTGAAGCTTTCTTT.

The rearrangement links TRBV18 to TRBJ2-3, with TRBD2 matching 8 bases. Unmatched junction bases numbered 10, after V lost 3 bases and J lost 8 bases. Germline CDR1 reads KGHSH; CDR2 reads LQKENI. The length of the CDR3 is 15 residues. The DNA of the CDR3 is TGTGCCAGCTCACCCCCGGGACTAGACTCCGGTACGCAGTATTTT. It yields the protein CASSPPGLDSGTQYF. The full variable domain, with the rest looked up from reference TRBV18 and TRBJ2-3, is NAGVMQNPRHLVRRRGQEARLRCSPMKGHSHVYWYRQLPEEGLKFMVYLQKENIIDESGMPKERFSAEFPKEGPSILRIQQVVRGDSAAYFCASSPPGLDSGTQYFGPGTRLTVL.

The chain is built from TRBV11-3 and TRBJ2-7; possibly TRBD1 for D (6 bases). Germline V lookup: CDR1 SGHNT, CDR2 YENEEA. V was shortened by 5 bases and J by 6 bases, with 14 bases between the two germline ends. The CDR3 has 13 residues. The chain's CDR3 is CASSNQGTPEQYF. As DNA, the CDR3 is TGTGCCAGCAGCAATCAAGGGACACCCGAGCAGTACTTC.

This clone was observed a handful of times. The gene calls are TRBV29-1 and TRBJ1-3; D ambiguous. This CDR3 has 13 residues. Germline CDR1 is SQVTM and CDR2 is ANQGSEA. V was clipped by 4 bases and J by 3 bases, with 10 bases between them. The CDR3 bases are TGCAGCGTTGGGGCAGGTGTTGGAAACACCATATATTTT. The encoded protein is CSVGAGVGNTIYF.

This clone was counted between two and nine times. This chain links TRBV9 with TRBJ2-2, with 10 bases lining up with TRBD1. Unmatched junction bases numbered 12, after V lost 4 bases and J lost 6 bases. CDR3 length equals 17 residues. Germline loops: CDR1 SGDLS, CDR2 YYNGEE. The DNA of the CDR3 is TGTGCCAGCAGCTCCGCGGGACAGGGGAGGTTTGCCGGGGAGCTGTTTTTT. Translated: CASSSAGQGRFAGELFF.

The CDR3 region has the DNA TGTGCCAGCAACCGACTAGCGGGAGTCCATGAGCAGTTCTTC. This gives the protein CASNRLAGVHEQFF. The V gene is TRBV2, the J gene TRBJ2-1, with 12 bases identical to TRBD2. The CDR3 length is 14 residues. The germline V gene has CDR1 SNHLY and CDR2 FYNNEI. The trim removed 7 bases at V and 8 bases at J, leaving 6 bases unmatched. Full variable domain (outside the CDR3, taken from reference TRBV2 and TRBJ2-1): EPEVTQTPSHQVTQMGQEVILRCVPISNHLYFYWYRQILGQKVEFLVSFYNNEISEKSEIFDDQFSVERPDGSNFTLKIRSTKLEDSAMYFCASNRLAGVHEQFFGPGTRLTVL.

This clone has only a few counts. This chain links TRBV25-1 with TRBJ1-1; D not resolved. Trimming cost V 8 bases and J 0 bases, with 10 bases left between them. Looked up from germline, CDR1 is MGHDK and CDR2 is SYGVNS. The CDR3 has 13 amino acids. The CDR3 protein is CASSGRVNTEAFF. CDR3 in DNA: TGTGCCAGCTCGGGCAGAGTGAACACTGAAGCTTTCTTT. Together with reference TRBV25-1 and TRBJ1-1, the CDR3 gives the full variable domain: EADIYQTPRYLVIGTGKKITLECSQTMGHDKMYWYQQDPGMELHLIHYSYGVNSTEKGDLSSESTVSRIRTEHFPLTLESARPSHTSQYLCASSGRVNTEAFFGQGTRLTVV.

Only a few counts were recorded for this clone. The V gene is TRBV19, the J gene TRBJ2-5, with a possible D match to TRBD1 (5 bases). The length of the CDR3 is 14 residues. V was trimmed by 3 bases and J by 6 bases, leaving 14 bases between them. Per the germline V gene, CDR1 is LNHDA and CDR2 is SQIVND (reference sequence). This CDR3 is CASSIGQGSKTQYF. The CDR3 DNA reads TGTGCCAGTAGTATTGGGCAGGGTTCGAAGACCCAGTACTTC.

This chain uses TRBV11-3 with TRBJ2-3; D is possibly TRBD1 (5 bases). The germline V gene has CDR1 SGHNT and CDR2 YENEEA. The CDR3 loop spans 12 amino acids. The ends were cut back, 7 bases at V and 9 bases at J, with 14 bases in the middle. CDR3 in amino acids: CASNSPGKTQYF. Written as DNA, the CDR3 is TGTGCCAGCAATTCACCAGGGAAGACGCAGTATTTT. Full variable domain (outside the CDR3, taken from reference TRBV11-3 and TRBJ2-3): EAGVVQSPRYKIIEKKQPVAFWCNPISGHNTLYWYLQNLGQGPELLIRYENEEAVDDSQLPKDRFSAERLKGVDSTLKIQPAELGDSAVYLCASNSPGKTQYFGPGTRLTVL.

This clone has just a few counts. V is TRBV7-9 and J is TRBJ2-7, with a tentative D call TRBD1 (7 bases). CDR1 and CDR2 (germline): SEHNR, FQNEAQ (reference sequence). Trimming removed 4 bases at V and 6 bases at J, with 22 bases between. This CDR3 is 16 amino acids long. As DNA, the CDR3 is TGTGCCAGCAGCTGGATGACAGGGACCGGAGGGTTCGAGCAGTACTTC. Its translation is CASSWMTGTGGFEQYF. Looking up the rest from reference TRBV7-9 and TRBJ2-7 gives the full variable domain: DTGVSQNPRHKITKRGQNVTFRCDPISEHNRLYWYRQTLGQGPEFLTYFQNEAQLEKSRLLSDRFSAERPKGSFSTLEIQRTEQGDSAMYLCASSWMTGTGGFEQYFGPGTRLTVT.

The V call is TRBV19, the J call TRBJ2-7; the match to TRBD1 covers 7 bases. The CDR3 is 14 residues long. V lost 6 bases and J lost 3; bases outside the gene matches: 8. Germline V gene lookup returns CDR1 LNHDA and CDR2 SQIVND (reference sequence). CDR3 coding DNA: TGTGCCAGTAGAGGGGCAGGGGGAGTCTACGAGCAGTACTTC. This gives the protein CASRGAGGVYEQYF.

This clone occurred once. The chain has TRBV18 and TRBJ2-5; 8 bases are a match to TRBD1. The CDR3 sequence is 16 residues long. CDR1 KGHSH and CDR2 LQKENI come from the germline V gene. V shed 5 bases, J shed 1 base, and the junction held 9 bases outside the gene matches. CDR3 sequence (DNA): TGTGCCAGCTCAGATCAGGGGGCTCACCCCCAAGAGACCCAGTACTTC. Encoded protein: CASSDQGAHPQETQYF.

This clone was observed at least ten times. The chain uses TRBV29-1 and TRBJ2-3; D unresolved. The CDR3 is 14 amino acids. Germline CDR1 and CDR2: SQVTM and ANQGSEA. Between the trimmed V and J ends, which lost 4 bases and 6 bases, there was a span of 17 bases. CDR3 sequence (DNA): TGCAGCGTTGGGATGGGGTCCCTTTTGGATACGCAGTATTTT. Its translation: CSVGMGSLLDTQYF.

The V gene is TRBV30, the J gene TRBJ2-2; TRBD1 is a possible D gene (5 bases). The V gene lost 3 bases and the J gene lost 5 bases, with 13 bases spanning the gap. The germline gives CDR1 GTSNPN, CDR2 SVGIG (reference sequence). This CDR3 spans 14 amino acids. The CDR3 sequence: CAWSRRGGTGELFF. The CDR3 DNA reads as TGTGCCTGGAGCAGAAGGGGTGGAACCGGGGAGCTGTTTTTT.

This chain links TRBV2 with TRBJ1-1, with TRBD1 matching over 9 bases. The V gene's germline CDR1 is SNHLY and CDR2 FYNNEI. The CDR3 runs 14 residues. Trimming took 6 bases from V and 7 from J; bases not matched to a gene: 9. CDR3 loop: CASSPGTGFNEAFF. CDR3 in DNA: TGTGCCAGCAGCCCGGGGACAGGGTTTAATGAAGCTTTCTTT.

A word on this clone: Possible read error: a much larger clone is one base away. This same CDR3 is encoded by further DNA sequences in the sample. For the CDR3, the DNA is TGCGCCAGCAGCTTTAGCGTGGGGTCCTACAATGAGCAGTTCTTC. Protein: CASSFSVGSYNEQFF. The chain employs TRBV5-1 and TRBJ2-1, with a tentative D call TRBD2 (5 bases). This CDR3 has 15 residues. With 2 bases removed from V and 1 base from J, the gap between germline ends came to 10 bases. The V gene's germline CDR1 is SGHRS and CDR2 YFSETQ.

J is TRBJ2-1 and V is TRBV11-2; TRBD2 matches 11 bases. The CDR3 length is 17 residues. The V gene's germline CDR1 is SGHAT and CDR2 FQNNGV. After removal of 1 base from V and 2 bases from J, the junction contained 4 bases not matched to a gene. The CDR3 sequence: CASSLGATSGTYNEQFF. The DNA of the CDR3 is TGTGCCAGCAGCTTAGGTGCGACTAGCGGGACCTACAATGAGCAGTTCTTC.

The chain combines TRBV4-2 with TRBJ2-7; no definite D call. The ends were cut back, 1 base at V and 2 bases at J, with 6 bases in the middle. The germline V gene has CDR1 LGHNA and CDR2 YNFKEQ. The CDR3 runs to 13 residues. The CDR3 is CASSQGLAYEQYF. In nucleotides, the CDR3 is TGTGCCAGCAGCCAAGGGCTAGCCTACGAGCAGTACTTC.

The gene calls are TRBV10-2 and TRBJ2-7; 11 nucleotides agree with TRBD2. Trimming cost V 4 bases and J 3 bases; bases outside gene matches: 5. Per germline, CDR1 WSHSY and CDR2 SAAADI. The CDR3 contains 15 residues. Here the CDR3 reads CASSGGGTSGYEQYF. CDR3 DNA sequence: TGCGCCAGCAGTGGAGGGGGGACTAGCGGCTACGAGCAGTACTTC.

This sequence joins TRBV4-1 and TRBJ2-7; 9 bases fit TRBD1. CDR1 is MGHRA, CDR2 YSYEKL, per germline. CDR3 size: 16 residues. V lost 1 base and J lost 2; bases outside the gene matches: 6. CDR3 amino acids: CASSQGDRARTYEQYF. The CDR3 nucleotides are TGCGCCAGCAGCCAAGGGGACAGGGCGCGTACCTACGAGCAGTACTTC.

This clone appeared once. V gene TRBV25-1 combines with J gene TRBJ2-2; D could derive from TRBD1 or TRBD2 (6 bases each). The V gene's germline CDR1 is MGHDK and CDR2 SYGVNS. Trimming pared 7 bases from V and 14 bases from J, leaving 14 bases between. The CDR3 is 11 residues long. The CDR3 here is CASTGGGNLFF. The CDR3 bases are TGTGCCAGCACCGGAGGGGGAAACCTGTTTTTT.

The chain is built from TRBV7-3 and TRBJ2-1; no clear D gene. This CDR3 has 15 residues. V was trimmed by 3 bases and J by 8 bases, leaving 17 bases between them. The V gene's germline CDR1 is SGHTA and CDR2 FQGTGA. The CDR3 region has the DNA TGTGCCAGCAGCTTGACGGAGAACCCTTCGGATGAGCAGTTCTTC. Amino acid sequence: CASSLTENPSDEQFF.

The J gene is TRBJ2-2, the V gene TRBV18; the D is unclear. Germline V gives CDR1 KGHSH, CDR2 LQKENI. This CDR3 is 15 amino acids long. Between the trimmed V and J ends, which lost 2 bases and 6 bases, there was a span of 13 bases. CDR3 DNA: TGTGCCAGCTCACCATTCTCAGGAAGACCCGGGGAGCTGTTTTTT. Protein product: CASSPFSGRPGELFF.